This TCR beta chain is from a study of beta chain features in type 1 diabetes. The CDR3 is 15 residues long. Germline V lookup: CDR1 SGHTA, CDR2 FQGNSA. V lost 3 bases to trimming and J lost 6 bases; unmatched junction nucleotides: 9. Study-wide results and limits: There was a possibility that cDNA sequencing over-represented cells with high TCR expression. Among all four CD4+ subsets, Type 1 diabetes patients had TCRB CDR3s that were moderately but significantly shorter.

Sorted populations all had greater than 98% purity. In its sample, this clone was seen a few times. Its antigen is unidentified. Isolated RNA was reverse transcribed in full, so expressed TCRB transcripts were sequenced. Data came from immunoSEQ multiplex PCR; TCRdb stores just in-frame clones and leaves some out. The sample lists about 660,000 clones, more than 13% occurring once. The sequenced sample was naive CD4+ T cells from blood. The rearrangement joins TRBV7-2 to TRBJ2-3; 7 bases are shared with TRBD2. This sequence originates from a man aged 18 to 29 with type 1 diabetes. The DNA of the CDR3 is TGTGCCAGCAGCTTCCAGACTAGCCCCCGGGATACGCAGTATTTT. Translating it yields CASSFQTSPRDTQYF.